These 25 T cell receptor beta chains share one sample of origin, sequenced in a study of blood T cell repertoires in COVID-19. Generated by immunoSEQ multiplex PCR, the TCRdb table keeps only in-frame clones and is missing some. This sample has 250,000 to 300,000 clones, with over 75% found just once. Sequencing input: PBMCs or T cells enriched from blood (not recorded which). The receptor set was obtained from a woman aged 50 to 60 who had recovered from COVID-19.

The chain is built from TRBV6-1 and TRBJ2-3; D gene ambiguous. Deletions cut 4 bases from V and 2 bases from J, with 19 bases between. The CDR3 spans 17 residues. Germline V gene data show CDR1 as MNHNS and CDR2 as SASEGT. CDR3 nucleotide sequence: TGTGCCAGCAGTGTCACTAACCATCAAATTGACACAGATACGCAGTATTTT. This codes for CASSVTNHQIDTDTQYF.

The J gene is TRBJ2-7, the V gene TRBV5-6; D is perhaps TRBD1 (5 bases). Looked up from germline, CDR1 is SGHDT and CDR2 is YYEEEE. The V and J ends lost 6 bases and 2 bases respectively, with 15 bases between them. The CDR3 is 14 residues long. As DNA, the CDR3 is TGTGCCAGCACCATGCGGAACAGGCCCTACGAGCAGTACTTC. Its translation is CASTMRNRPYEQYF.

This sequence joins TRBV11-2 and TRBJ1-3, with TRBD1 as a possible D gene (6 bases). The CDR3 is 16 amino acids. The V end lost 1 base, the J end lost 0 bases, and 10 bases lay between the germline ends. Germline V gene sequence: CDR1 SGHAT, CDR2 FQNNGV. The CDR3 loop reads CASSLGGLSSGNTIYF. CDR3 DNA: TGTGCCAGCAGCTTAGGGGGGCTATCCTCTGGAAACACCATATATTTT.

This clone has just one count. The rearrangement joins TRBV5-4 to TRBJ2-5; D may be TRBD1 (6 bases). The CDR3 loop spans 14 amino acids. Deletions cut 3 bases from V and 0 bases from J, with 9 bases between. Germline CDR1 is SGHNT and CDR2 is YYREEE (reference sequence). In DNA form, the CDR3 reads TGTGCCAGCAGCTCAGGACAGAACCAAGAGACCCAGTACTTC. Protein product: CASSSGQNQETQYF.

This chain links TRBV2 with TRBJ1-2; 9 nucleotides line up with TRBD1. Losses at the gene ends were 7 bases for V and 7 bases for J; bases not matched to a gene: 4. CDR3 length equals 12 residues. In germline, CDR1 is SNHLY, CDR2 FYNNEI. This CDR3 reads CASTGQGIGYTF. The CDR3 DNA is TGTGCCAGCACTGGACAGGGGATTGGCTACACCTTC.

The rearrangement joins TRBV2 to TRBJ1-1; D is unresolved. CDR1 and CDR2 (germline): SNHLY, FYNNEI. V shed 8 bases and J shed 1 base, with 14 bases lying between them. The CDR3 is 14 residues long. The CDR3 sequence: CASPLAGTNTEAFF. For the CDR3, the DNA is TGTGCCAGCCCTTTGGCAGGTACGAACACTGAAGCTTTCTTT.

The CDR3 DNA follows: TGTGCCAGCAACTTGGACAGGACCCAAGAGACCCAGTACTTC. Amino acid sequence: CASNLDRTQETQYF. The chain uses TRBV6-5 and TRBJ2-5; 7 bases match TRBD1. Germline-derived CDR1 and CDR2 are MNHEY and SVGAGI. With V trimmed by 7 bases and J by 1 base, 6 bases remained unmatched. The CDR3 extends over 14 amino acids.

The DNA of the CDR3 is TGCAGCGTTACCGCGTCGCTAAATGAAGAGACCCAGTACTTC. Translating gives CSVTASLNEETQYF. The chain couples TRBV29-1 to TRBJ2-5; D unclear. V dropped 5 bases and J dropped 3 bases, with 16 bases sitting between them. Germline CDR1 is SQVTM and CDR2 is ANQGSEA. The CDR3 consists of 14 residues.

The rearrangement joins TRBV5-4 to TRBJ2-2, with 7 bases fitting TRBD2. Germline loops: CDR1 SGHNT, CDR2 YYREEE (reference sequence). This CDR3 has 16 residues. The V gene end was trimmed by 0 bases and the J gene end by 0 bases; junction bases not matched to a gene: 2. Here the CDR3 reads CASSLASGPNTGELFF. In DNA, the CDR3 is TGTGCCAGCAGCTTGGCTAGCGGACCGAACACCGGGGAGCTGTTTTTT.

In its sample, this clone was seen once. This rearrangement joins TRBV2 to TRBJ1-1; D might be TRBD1 (6 bases). Germline-derived CDR1 and CDR2 are SNHLY and FYNNEI. V was pared by 3 bases and J by 4 bases, with 9 bases between. There are 13 residues in the CDR3. DNA of the CDR3: TGTGCCAGCAGTGAGGGGGCGCCCACTGAAGCTTTCTTT. Its translation is CASSEGAPTEAFF.

The sample holds one count of this clone. This sequence joins TRBV18 and TRBJ2-3, with D uncertain. The CDR3 extends over 14 amino acids. Germline CDR1 KGHSH, CDR2 LQKENI. V lost 3 bases and J 4 bases, leaving 11 bases between the germline ends. CDR3 amino acids: CASSPALNSDTQYF. The CDR3 coding sequence is TGTGCCAGCTCACCGGCTCTGAATTCAGATACGCAGTATTTT.

CDR3: CASSLGAGRGLYNEQFF. CDR3 sequence (DNA): TGTGCCAGCAGCTTAGGGGCGGGCAGGGGGCTTTACAATGAGCAGTTCTTC. The chain links TRBV7-9 to TRBJ2-1, with 8 bases that match TRBD1. Germline CDR1 reads SEHNR; CDR2 reads FQNEAQ (reference sequence). V dropped 1 base and J dropped 4; count of bases not matched to a gene: 9. This CDR3 is 17 amino acids long.

The CDR3 sequence is CASSRTALASKNIQYF. In DNA, the CDR3 is TGTGCCAGCAGCCGGACGGCCCTAGCTTCCAAAAACATTCAGTACTTC. This sequence joins TRBV11-1 and TRBJ2-4; maybe TRBD2 (5 bases). Germline V gene sequence: CDR1 SGHAT, CDR2 FQDESV (reference sequence). Trimming stripped 5 bases from V and 2 bases from J, with 16 bases between. This CDR3 is built from 16 residues.

Only one count was recorded for this clone. This sequence joins TRBV6-5 and TRBJ2-2; TRBD2 matches 7 bases. CDR1 and CDR2 (germline): MNHEY, SVGAGI. There are 14 residues in the CDR3. J gave up 6 bases and V 6 bases, and 7 bases lay outside the gene matches. Written as DNA, the CDR3 is TGTGCCAGCAGATCGGGGGGTGACGCCGGGGAGCTGTTTTTT. Its translation is CASRSGGDAGELFF.

The chain links TRBV5-1 to TRBJ1-5; no reliable D call. V was shortened by 0 bases and J by 10 bases, with 17 bases between the two germline ends. CDR3 length: 15 amino acids. Per the germline V gene, CDR1 is SGHRS and CDR2 is YFSETQ. The CDR3 region is CASSLERPGEGPQHF. The CDR3 DNA sequence: TGCGCCAGCAGCTTGGAAAGGCCAGGTGAAGGTCCCCAGCATTTT.

This chain joins TRBV11-2 and TRBJ1-3, with D possibly TRBD1 on 5 matching bases. Germline V gene data show CDR1 as SGHAT and CDR2 as FQNNGV. V was pared by 1 base and J by 2 bases, with 12 bases between. The CDR3 is 16 residues long. CDR3 nucleotide sequence: TGTGCCAGCAGCTTAGGTGCGGGGGTAGCTGGAAACACCATATATTTT. This codes for CASSLGAGVAGNTIYF.

The chain combines TRBV7-8 with TRBJ2-7, with a tentative D call TRBD2 (6 bases). CDR1 SGHVS and CDR2 FQNEAQ come from the germline V gene. This CDR3 has 13 amino acids. V was clipped by 5 bases and J by 5 bases, with 13 bases between them. The CDR3 sequence: CASSPRGLHEQYF. CDR3 DNA: TGTGCCAGCAGCCCCCGCGGACTACACGAGCAGTACTTC. Drawing the rest from reference TRBV7-8 and TRBJ2-7, the complete variable domain is GAGVSQSPRYKVAKRGQDVALRCDPISGHVSLFWYQQALGQGPEFLTYFQNEAQLDKSGLPSDRFFAERPEGSVSTLKIQRTQQEDSAVYLCASSPRGLHEQYFGPGTRLTVT.

V gene TRBV5-4 combines with J gene TRBJ1-2; 7 bases map to TRBD1. V gave up 1 base and J gave up 8 bases; unmatched junction bases: 2. Germline V lookup: CDR1 SGHNT, CDR2 YYREEE (reference sequence). The CDR3 runs to 12 residues. In nucleotides, the CDR3 is TGTGCCAGCAGCTTGATCAGGGGGGGCTACACCTTC. It codes for CASSLIRGGYTF.

The chain uses TRBV10-3 and TRBJ1-2; 7 nucleotides line up with TRBD1. The J segment lost 4 bases and the V segment lost 6 bases, leaving 5 bases of the junction unmatched. Germline V CDR1 and CDR2: ENHRY, SYGVKD. The CDR3 runs 13 residues. The CDR3 nucleotides read TGTGCCATCAGAAGGGACAGCCTCTATGGCTACACCTTC. This codes for CAIRRDSLYGYTF.

The V and J genes are TRBV7-9 and TRBJ2-7, with 9 bases that match TRBD1. CDR1 and CDR2 from the germline V gene are SEHNR and FQNEAQ (reference sequence). This CDR3 has 15 amino acids. V dropped 3 bases and J dropped 1; count of bases not matched to a gene: 4. CDR3: CASSFTGQGSYEQYF. The CDR3 region has the DNA TGTGCCAGCAGCTTTACGGGACAGGGATCCTACGAGCAGTACTTC.

The chain combines TRBV5-1 with TRBJ1-1; maybe TRBD1 (5 bases). CDR1 and CDR2 (germline): SGHRS, YFSETQ. The CDR3 consists of 14 residues. Trimming removed 4 bases from V and 4 bases from J, with 14 bases in between. CDR3 amino acids: CASSAQSTGTEAFF. The CDR3 DNA reads TGCGCCAGCAGCGCCCAGTCAACAGGCACTGAAGCTTTCTTT.

CDR3 sequence reads: CASSLLGPRETQYF. CDR3 DNA: TGTGCCAGCAGTTTGTTGGGGCCTAGAGAGACCCAGTACTTC. The genes are TRBV27 and TRBJ2-5; tentatively, D is TRBD1 (5 bases). The CDR3 is made up of 14 amino acids. Germline V gene lookup returns CDR1 MNHEY and CDR2 SMNVEV (reference sequence). The germline V and J ends were trimmed by 3 bases and 4 bases, with 12 bases remaining between them.

The rearrangement uses TRBV6-6 and TRBJ2-5; 7 nucleotides agree with TRBD2. V was clipped by 7 bases and J by 4 bases; unmatched bases: 15. CDR3 size: 16 residues. CDR1 MNHNY and CDR2 SVGAGI come from the germline V gene (reference sequence). CDR3 bases: TGTGCCAGCAAACTAGGGAGGGGAAACAGTGGAGAGACCCAGTACTTC. Its translation is CASKLGRGNSGETQYF.

The V gene is TRBV27, the J gene TRBJ2-2, with 14 nucleotides matching TRBD2. Trimming removed 5 bases from V and 5 bases from J; junction bases left unmatched: 16. CDR1 is MNHEY and CDR2 is SMNVEV in the germline V gene (reference sequence). The CDR3 has 20 amino acids. The CDR3 region is CASSSSPRTSGRPGTGELFF. The CDR3 DNA sequence: TGTGCCAGCAGTAGCTCTCCAAGGACTAGCGGGAGGCCAGGGACCGGGGAGCTGTTTTTT.

The chain combines TRBV5-6 with TRBJ1-2; D is possibly TRBD1 (6 bases). In germline, CDR1 is SGHDT, CDR2 YYEEEE. There are 14 residues in the CDR3. With 0 bases removed from V and 5 bases from J, the gap between germline ends came to 11 bases. For the CDR3, the DNA is TGTGCCAGCAGCTTGGACAGGGCAAAGTATGGCTACACCTTC. This encodes CASSLDRAKYGYTF.